This TCR beta chain was sequenced during a study of blood T cells in healthy people across ages. Combining a sample-barcoded 5' primer with a J-beta primer mix, a second PCR ran for about 6 to 11 cycles. MiXCR, applied by TCRdb to the 5' RACE reads, yields one record per CDR3 protein. This table has fewer than 800,000 distinct CDR3 sequences, around 21% appearing once. Study conclusions and caveats: Measured against age, TCR beta diversity per million T cells decreased in a roughly linear manner. No one knew whether donors had CMV, which possibly confounded expanded clonotype changes.

Germline-derived CDR1 and CDR2 are DFQATT and SNEGSKA (reference sequence). Unmatched junction bases numbered 6, after V lost 6 bases and J lost 4 bases. The CDR3 runs to 12 residues. About this clonotype: Its antigen is unidentified.

This TCR was sampled from a man in his 70s in good health. The sequenced sample was blood. The chain uses TRBV20-1 and TRBJ2-7, with TRBD1 matching over 7 bases. DNA of the CDR3: TGCAGTGCCCAGGGCAGGGGGTACGAGCAGTACTTC. Translated, it gives CSAQGRGYEQYF.